The T cell receptor beta chain under discussion was sequenced for a study of regulatory T cells in long-lasting Graves disease. This sample's time point: newly diagnosed GD, antithyroid drugs for less than 3 months. With RNA extracted from PBMCs as input, the TCR library was made. Patients met American Thyroid Association criteria for Graves' disease. In its sample, this clonotype was seen a few times. Libraries of TCR beta came from iRepertoire HTBI primers plus Arm-PCR of CDR3 regions. TCRdb redid the calling of the multiplex PCR reads with MiXCR, one entry per CDR3 protein. The sample records over 350,000 distinct CDR3 sequences, over 12% being singletons. The CDR3 has 16 amino acids. Germline CDR1 reads MNHNS; CDR2 reads SASEGT. V was clipped by 0 bases and J by 0 bases, with 12 bases between them. These data also formed part of another study, on T cells in Graves' hyperthyroidism and ophthalmopathy.

Specimen: peripheral blood mononuclear cells (PBMCs), collected at new diagnosis, from a patient treated with antithyroid drugs. The gene calls are TRBV6-1 and TRBJ2-7; maybe TRBD1 (7 bases). The source of this sequence is a woman aged 35 to 49 with Graves disease. The DNA of the CDR3 is TGTGCCAGCAGTGAAGCCCGACAGGGACTCTCCTACGAGCAGTACTTC. It is translated as CASSEARQGLSYEQYF.